This T cell receptor beta chain was observed in a study of blood T cell repertoires in COVID-19. In the original processing: Reference gene primer amplification in the assay estimated nucleated cell counts. Method: immunoSEQ multiplex PCR; TCRdb's copy keeps in-frame clones and lacks some. V, J and clone size are taken as reported in that table, and D and trimming were inferred from the DNA itself. This sample carries tens of thousands of clones, more than 70% of them seen once, and the ten largest clones take 12%. Germline V gives CDR1 SGHDT, CDR2 YYEEEE. V gave up 3 bases and J gave up 8 bases; unmatched junction bases: 4. The CDR3 sequence is 15 residues long.

The specimen was peripheral blood. The chain employs TRBV5-6 and TRBJ1-6, with 11 bases fitting TRBD1. This clonotype was sampled from a man in his 70s with active COVID-19. This CDR3 reads CASSWGQGGDSPLHF. Here the CDR3 DNA reads TGTGCCAGCAGCTGGGGACAGGGGGGAGATTCACCCCTCCACTTT.